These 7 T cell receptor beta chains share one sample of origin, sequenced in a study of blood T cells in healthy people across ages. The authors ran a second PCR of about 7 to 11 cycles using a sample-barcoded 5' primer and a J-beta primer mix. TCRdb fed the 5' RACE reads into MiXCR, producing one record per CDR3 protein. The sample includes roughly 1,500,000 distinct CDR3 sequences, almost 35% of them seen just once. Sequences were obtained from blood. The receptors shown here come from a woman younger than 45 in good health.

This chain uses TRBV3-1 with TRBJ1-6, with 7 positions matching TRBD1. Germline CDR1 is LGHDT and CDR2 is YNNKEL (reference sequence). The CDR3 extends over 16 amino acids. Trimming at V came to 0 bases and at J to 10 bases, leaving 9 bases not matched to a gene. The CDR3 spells CASSQDIGTVRSPLHF. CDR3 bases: TGTGCCAGCAGCCAAGATATAGGGACAGTCCGCTCACCCCTCCACTTT.

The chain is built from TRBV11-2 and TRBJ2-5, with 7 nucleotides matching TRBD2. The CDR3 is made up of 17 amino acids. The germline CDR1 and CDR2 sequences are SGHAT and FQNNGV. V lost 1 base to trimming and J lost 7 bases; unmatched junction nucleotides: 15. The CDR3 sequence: CASSLGGSSSGVGTQYF. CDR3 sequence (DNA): TGTGCCAGCAGCTTAGGCGGCTCCTCTAGCGGCGTAGGGACCCAGTACTTC. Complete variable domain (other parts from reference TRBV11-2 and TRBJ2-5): EAGVAQSPRYKIIEKRQSVAFWCNPISGHATLYWYQQILGQGPKLLIQFQNNGVVDDSQLPKDRFSAERLKGVDSTLKIQPAKLEDSAVYLCASSLGGSSSGVGTQYFGPGTRLLVL.

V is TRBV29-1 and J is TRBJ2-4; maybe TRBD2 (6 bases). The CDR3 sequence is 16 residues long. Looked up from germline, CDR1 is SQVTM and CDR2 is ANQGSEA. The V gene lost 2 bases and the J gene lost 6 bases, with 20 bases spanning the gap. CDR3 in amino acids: CSVEWGWSGATNIQYF. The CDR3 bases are TGCAGCGTTGAATGGGGTTGGTCGGGAGCTACAAACATTCAGTACTTC.

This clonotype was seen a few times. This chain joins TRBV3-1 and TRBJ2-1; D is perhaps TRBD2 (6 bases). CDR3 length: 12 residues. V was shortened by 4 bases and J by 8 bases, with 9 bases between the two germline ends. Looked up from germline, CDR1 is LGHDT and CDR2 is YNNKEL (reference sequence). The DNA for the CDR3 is TGTGCCAGCAGCCTACTAGCCCATGAGCAGTTCTTC. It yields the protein CASSLLAHEQFF.

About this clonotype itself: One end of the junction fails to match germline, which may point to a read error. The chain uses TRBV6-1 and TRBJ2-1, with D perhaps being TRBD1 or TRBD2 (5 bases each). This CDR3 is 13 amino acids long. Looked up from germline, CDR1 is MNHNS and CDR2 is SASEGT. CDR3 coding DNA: TGTGCCGGCAGTGGGGGACGGCGAAATGAGCAGTTCTTC. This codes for CAGSGGRRNEQFF.

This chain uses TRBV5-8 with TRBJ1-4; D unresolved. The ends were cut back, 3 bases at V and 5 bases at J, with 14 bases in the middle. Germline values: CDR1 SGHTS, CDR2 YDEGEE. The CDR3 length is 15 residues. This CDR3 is CASSYGGAGNEKLFF. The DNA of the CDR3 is TGTGCCAGCAGCTACGGAGGTGCGGGAAATGAAAAACTGTTTTTT. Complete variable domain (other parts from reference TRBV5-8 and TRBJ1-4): EAGVTQSPTHLIKTRGQQATLRCSPISGHTSVYWYQQALGLGLQFLLWYDEGEERNRGNFPPRFSGRQFPNYSSELNVNALELEDSALYLCASSYGGAGNEKLFFGSGTQLSVL.

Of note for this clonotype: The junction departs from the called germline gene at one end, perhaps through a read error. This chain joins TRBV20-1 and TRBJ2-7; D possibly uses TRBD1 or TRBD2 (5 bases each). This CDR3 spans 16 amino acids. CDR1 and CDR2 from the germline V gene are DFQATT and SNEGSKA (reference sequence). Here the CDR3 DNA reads TGCAGTGCTAGAGAGTTCGACGGGACGAGCTCCCACGAGCAGTACTTC. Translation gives CSAREFDGTSSHEQYF.